These T cell receptor beta chains were read from a single sample in a study of cytomegalovirus exposure and HLA in healthy donors. The repertoire was sequenced with immunoSEQ multiplex PCR; TCRdb's copy has only in-frame clones and lacks some. The repertoire has approximately 280,000 clones, around nine tenths of them found once; the top ten carry roughly 2.3%. Sequenced material: PBMCs. Receptors were obtained from a woman under 30 in good health and CMV-seronegative. Each CDR3 is given with its conserved first and last residue. D genes are given only for firm matches. Some rows have no size entry. The others give once, few or many, or a class for an expanded clone.

>TRBJ2-5|.|TRBV9|.
CASSVASPETQYF
TGTGCCAGCAGCGTAGCCAGTCCAGAGACCCAGTACTTC
>TRBJ1-2|.|TRBV27|.
CASSVTGYDYTF
TGTGCCAGCAGCGTTACAGGGTACGACTACACCTTC
>TRBJ2-3|.|TRBV11-2|.
CASTRGTDTQYF
TGTGCCAGCACCCGCGGGACAGATACGCAGTATTTT
>TRBJ1-1|.|TRBV7-9|.
CASSFTNQNTEAFF
TGTGCCAGCAGCTTTACTAATCAGAACACTGAAGCTTTCTTT
>TRBJ1-2|.|TRBV29-1|.
CSVEPSRVRGGYTF
TGCAGCGTTGAACCCTCCAGGGTTAGGGGTGGCTACACCTTC
>TRBJ1-1|TRBD1|TRBV2|.
CASISSSTGLEAFF
TGTGCCAGCATTTCCTCATCGACAGGGTTGGAGGCTTTCTTT
>TRBJ2-5|TRBD1|TRBV6-6|once
CASSYPAGTGRLSQYF
TGTGCCAGCAGTTACCCGGCCGGGACAGGACGATTGTCCCAGTACTTC
>TRBJ2-5|.|TRBV10-1|.
CASSEFQGGQETQYF
TGCGCCAGCAGTGAGTTCCAGGGAGGCCAAGAGACCCAGTACTTC
>TRBJ2-3|TRBD1|TRBV5-4|.
CASSWGTGRTDTQYF
TGTGCCAGCAGCTGGGGGACAGGCCGCACAGATACGCAGTATTTT
>TRBJ1-4|.|TRBV6-5|few
CASNPSLGGNEKLFF
TGTGCCAGCAATCCGAGTCTCGGGGGGAATGAAAAACTGTTTTTT
>TRBJ2-7|TRBD2|TRBV7-8|once
CASSRSGEGIREQYF
TGTGCCAGCAGCCGGAGCGGGGAGGGCATCCGGGAGCAGTACTTC
>TRBJ1-2|TRBD1|TRBV5-4|.
CASNPSGTGFGYTF
TGTGCCAGCAACCCAAGTGGGACAGGGTTCGGCTACACCTTC
>TRBJ1-2|.|TRBV29-1|.
CSVATETYGYTF
TGCAGCGTTGCGACTGAAACTTATGGCTACACCTTC
>TRBJ2-2|TRBD2|TRBV4-2|.
CASSQDTAGVLGELFF
TGTGCCAGCAGCCAAGATACAGCGGGGGTCCTCGGGGAGCTGTTTTTT
>TRBJ2-1|TRBD2|TRBV7-2|.
CASSPRGLGSYEQFF
TGTGCCAGCAGCCCGAGGGGACTAGGGTCGTATGAGCAGTTCTTC
>TRBJ1-4|.|TRBV9|.
CASSVVNSTRRLFF
TGTGCCAGCAGCGTAGTAAACAGTACTAGGCGACTGTTTTTT